This T cell receptor beta chain came from a study of shared clonotypes between healthy human individuals. Profiled with immunoSEQ multiplex PCR; TCRdb holds only in-frame clones, not every one. The data contain approximately 1,500,000 clones, 95% to 97% of them singletons. This CDR3 contains 15 residues. CDR1 and CDR2 (germline): SQVTM, ANQGSEA. V lost 8 bases to trimming and J lost 0 bases, with 17 bases between them. This receptor was identified in a man younger than 40 in good health. The sequencing input was naive CD4+ T cells sorted from blood. This sample's subset: CD45RA+ positively selected. The rearrangement uses TRBV29-1 and TRBJ2-1; the D is unclear. The CDR3 region is CSLSTLTSSYNEQFF. CDR3 coding DNA: TGCAGCCTTTCGACCCTGACGAGCTCCTACAATGAGCAGTTCTTC.